This TCR beta chain was identified during a study of cytomegalovirus exposure and HLA in healthy donors. Study-level points and caveats: Further analysis was carried out later, and it showed several of the most significant clusters appearing linked to common viral pathogens. When analyzed later, a missense DCLRE1C variant was found to be linked to TCR beta V- and J-gene trimming.

Both 60 Vbeta primers and 13 Jbeta primers went into the PCR. Clones were sequenced by immunoSEQ multiplex PCR, and TCRdb holds only the in-frame ones, with some missing. In the table there are fewer than 250,000 clones, 80% to 90% of which are singletons. About this clone: The antigen remains unidentified. The germline gene is not matched at one end of the junction; a read error may be the cause.

The germline V gene encodes CDR1 SSHAT and CDR2 FNYEAQ (reference sequence). The CDR3 length is 16 residues. This receptor was taken from a man aged 25-40 years in good health and CMV-seronegative. Material for sequencing was PBMCs. This sequence joins TRBV7-7 and TRBJ2-2; TRBD1 aligns across 9 bases. CDR3: CASTPDGTGITGELFF. The CDR3 DNA sequence: TGTGCTAGCACCCCAGACGGGACAGGGATCACCGGGGAGCTGTTTTTT.